Included here is one TCR beta chain sequence, with context. Antigen specificity is unknown. The record originates from a study of siplizumab effects on memory and regulatory T cells. Assay used: immunoSEQ multiplex PCR; TCRdb lists only in-frame clones, some missing. The sample lists roughly 50,000 clones, roughly 84% occurring once. CDR1 MNHEY and CDR2 SVGAGI come from the germline V gene. There are 14 residues in the CDR3. The J segment lost 0 bases and the V segment lost 5 bases, leaving 3 bases of the junction unmatched. Findings of the study overall: Naive or memory phenotype was unassignable for roughly 75-95% of proliferating CD4+ or CD8+ clones. Memory cells seemed less diverse than naive T cells, which also seemed major contributors to the alloresponse.

Unstimulated naive, memory, effector memory and TEMRA subsets from three donor pairs have been sequenced, the authors report. This receptor was taken from a human donor in good health. The source material was naive CD8+ T cells sorted from blood. The chain links TRBV6-5 to TRBJ1-1; TRBD1 matches at 7 bases. The CDR3 nucleotides read TGTGCCAGCAGTCTGGGACAGATGAACACTGAAGCTTTCTTT. This gives the protein CASSLGQMNTEAFF.